The 30 T cell receptor beta chains presented below share a single source sample, sequenced in a study of cytomegalovirus exposure and HLA in healthy donors. The PCR ran on 60 Vbeta and 13 Jbeta primers. Assay used: immunoSEQ multiplex PCR; TCRdb lists only in-frame clones, some missing. Of roughly 160,000 clones in the sample, roughly 80% were seen once. The specimen was PBMCs. The receptors come from a woman aged 50 to 60 in good health and CMV-seronegative.

This sequence joins TRBV23-1 and TRBJ1-2; 7 bases line up with TRBD1. TRBV23-1 is annotated as an ORF whose role is uncertain. This CDR3 region has 17 residues. V gave up 3 bases and J gave up 8 bases; unmatched junction bases: 18. CDR3 residues: CASSHRVVGGVLGGYTF. CDR3 DNA: TGCGCCAGCAGTCACCGAGTGGTAGGGGGCGTCTTAGGAGGCTACACCTTC.

The CDR3 nucleotides are TGTGCCAGCAGCCTTGGGAGGCGGTACCAAGAGACCCAGTACTTC. Protein: CASSLGRRYQETQYF. V is TRBV14 and J is TRBJ2-5; D is possibly TRBD2 (6 bases). Germline V gene lookup returns CDR1 SGHDN and CDR2 FVKESK. This CDR3 has 15 amino acids. V was shortened by 4 bases and J by 0 bases, with 12 bases between the two germline ends. The full variable domain, with the rest looked up from reference TRBV14 and TRBJ2-5, is EAGVTQFPSHSVIEKGQTVTLRCDPISGHDNLYWYRRVMGKEIKFLLHFVKESKQDESGMPNNRFLAERTGGTYSTLKVQPAELEDSGVYFCASSLGRRYQETQYFGPGTRLLVL.

The chain uses TRBV7-9 and TRBJ2-1; 9 bases match TRBD2. Germline CDR1 SEHNR, CDR2 FQNEAQ (reference sequence). J gave up 3 bases and V 5 bases, and 5 bases lay outside the gene matches. The CDR3 has 15 residues. DNA of the CDR3: TGTGCCAGCAGCCTTAGCGGGGGCCTCTACAATGAGCAGTTCTTC. Protein product: CASSLSGGLYNEQFF.

V and J are TRBV27 and TRBJ1-4; 7 bases line up with TRBD1. The CDR3 covers 15 residues. Germline CDR1 reads MNHEY; CDR2 reads SMNVEV (reference sequence). Trimming took 3 bases from V and 5 from J; bases not matched to a gene: 6. Here the CDR3 reads CASSFGTDRNEKLFF. Written as DNA, the CDR3 is TGTGCCAGCAGTTTTGGTACGGACAGGAATGAAAAACTGTTTTTT.

This clone was found once. This chain uses TRBV5-4 with TRBJ2-7, with 8 bases identical to TRBD1. Trimming cost V 4 bases and J 5 bases; bases outside gene matches: 11. CDR3 length: 15 residues. The germline gives CDR1 SGHNT, CDR2 YYREEE (reference sequence). In nucleotides, the CDR3 is TGTGCCAGCAGCGACAGGGGCCAGGGGACCAACGAGCAGTACTTC. Translated, it gives CASSDRGQGTNEQYF.

This clone was found a few times. V and J are TRBV7-2 and TRBJ2-5, with D possibly TRBD1 on 6 matching bases. Trimming cost V 5 bases and J 0 bases, with 10 bases left between them. The CDR3 contains 14 residues. Germline CDR1 reads SGHTA; CDR2 reads FQGNSA. CDR3: CASSSDRYQETQYF. The DNA of the CDR3 is TGTGCCAGCAGCAGCGACAGGTACCAAGAGACCCAGTACTTC.

This clone is a singleton in its sample. This rearrangement joins TRBV7-2 to TRBJ2-1, with D possibly being TRBD1 (6 bases). The CDR3 spans 15 residues. Trimming stripped 3 bases from V and 6 bases from J, with 15 bases between. Germline CDR1 SGHTA, CDR2 FQGNSA. CDR3 coding DNA: TGTGCCAGCAGCTTGTATCAGAGGGGGATCAATGAGCAGTTCTTC. Protein: CASSLYQRGINEQFF.

The V call is TRBV28, the J call TRBJ1-2; 7 bases map to TRBD1. Germline V gene sequence: CDR1 MDHEN, CDR2 SYDVKM. Trimming removed 6 bases from V and 3 bases from J; junction bases left unmatched: 4. This CDR3 has 13 residues. For the CDR3, the DNA is TGTGCCAGCAGGGGGGACAGTTACTATGGCTACACCTTC. Its protein is CASRGDSYYGYTF.

CDR3 sequence reads: CASSRETEQFF. In nucleotides, the CDR3 is TGTGCCAGCAGTCGGGAGACGGAGCAGTTCTTC. V and J are TRBV6-5 and TRBJ2-1; D perhaps matches TRBD2 (6 bases). CDR1 and CDR2 from the germline V gene are MNHEY and SVGAGI. This CDR3 comprises 11 residues. The V and J ends lost 5 bases and 10 bases respectively, with 9 bases between them.

This sequence joins TRBV7-3 and TRBJ2-2, with D unresolved. Germline lookup yields CDR1 SGHTA and CDR2 FQGTGA. V shed 7 bases and J shed 5 bases, with 8 bases lying between them. The CDR3 is 12 residues long. The CDR3 reads CASTRGTGELFF. CDR3 nucleotide sequence: TGTGCCAGCACCCGAGGAACCGGGGAGCTGTTTTTT.

This chain joins TRBV28 and TRBJ2-3; D may be TRBD1 (6 bases). The germline gives CDR1 MDHEN, CDR2 SYDVKM. Trimming took off 2 bases at V and 2 bases at J, with 14 bases between the two ends. This CDR3 region has 16 residues. CDR3 DNA: TGTGCCAGCAGTTTAGTGACAGGTAACCCCACAGATACGCAGTATTTT. Translation: CASSLVTGNPTDTQYF.

The chain carries TRBV7-9 and TRBJ1-5; D is undetermined. Deletions cut 1 base from V and 0 bases from J, with 7 bases between. Germline assignment: CDR1 SEHNR and CDR2 FQNEAQ (reference sequence). The CDR3 has 15 amino acids. The CDR3 sequence is CASSLGADSNQPQHF. The CDR3 DNA sequence: TGTGCCAGCAGCTTAGGGGCCGATAGCAATCAGCCCCAGCATTTT.

The chain couples TRBV28 to TRBJ1-1; TRBD1 is a possible D gene (6 bases). Germline-derived CDR1 and CDR2 are MDHEN and SYDVKM. The length of the CDR3 is 16 residues. Trimming removed 6 bases at V and 4 bases at J, with 21 bases between. CDR3 nucleotides: TGTGCCAGCAGAACAGGGAGCGGATTATTGGCCACTGAAGCTTTCTTT. It translates to CASRTGSGLLATEAFF. Combining the CDR3 with reference TRBV28 and TRBJ1-1 gives the whole variable domain DVKVTQSSRYLVKRTGEKVFLECVQDMDHENMFWYRQDPGLGLRLIYFSYDVKMKEKGDIPEGYSVSREKKERFSLILESASTNQTSMYLCASRTGSGLLATEAFFGQGTRLTVV.

The rearrangement uses TRBV9 and TRBJ2-7; D call uncertain. This CDR3 contains 16 residues. From germline, CDR1 is SGDLS and CDR2 YYNGEE. Trimming removed 0 bases at V and 4 bases at J, with 17 bases between. CDR3 sequence (DNA): TGTGCCAGCAGCGTAGCTGGGTCATACGGAGCATACGAGCAGTACTTC. Translating it yields CASSVAGSYGAYEQYF.

The V and J genes are TRBV19 and TRBJ2-2; 7 nucleotides agree with TRBD2. Germline V gives CDR1 LNHDA, CDR2 SQIVND (reference sequence). The CDR3 loop spans 16 amino acids. V shed 3 bases and J 9 bases; nucleotides not matched to a gene: 13. The CDR3 bases are TGTGCCAGTAGTATTGGCCAGGCTGAGACTAGCTGGGAGCTGTTTTTT. Protein: CASSIGQAETSWELFF.

This clone was seen more than once but under ten times. V gene TRBV15 combines with J gene TRBJ1-5; no reliable D call. Germline CDR1 and CDR2: LNHNV and YYDKDF (reference sequence). V was cut by 0 bases and J by 0 bases, with 9 bases left in between. The CDR3 is 16 amino acids. CDR3: CATSRDLSVSNQPQHF. In DNA, the CDR3 is TGTGCCACCAGCAGAGATCTGTCAGTTAGCAATCAGCCCCAGCATTTT.

V usage is TRBV4-3 and J usage is TRBJ1-4; no clear D. The CDR3 runs to 16 residues. CDR1 and CDR2 (germline): LGHNA, YSLEER. Trimming stripped 4 bases from V and 6 bases from J, with 18 bases between. The CDR3: CASSRQPDPGYEKLFF. CDR3 DNA: TGCGCCAGCAGCCGACAACCGGACCCGGGGTATGAAAAACTGTTTTTT.

This clone has only one observation. The chain has TRBV9 and TRBJ2-7; 8 nucleotides align to TRBD1. This CDR3 is 15 amino acids long. The trim removed 4 bases at V and 0 bases at J, leaving 6 bases unmatched. From germline, CDR1 is SGDLS and CDR2 YYNGEE. As DNA, the CDR3 is TGTGCCAGCAGCCGCACGGGACAGGCCTCCTACGAGCAGTACTTC. Translation: CASSRTGQASYEQYF.

V gene TRBV30 combines with J gene TRBJ1-2, with TRBD1 identical over 8 bases. Germline values: CDR1 GTSNPN, CDR2 SVGIG (reference sequence). The CDR3 spans 13 residues. V lost 6 bases to trimming and J lost 4 bases; unmatched junction nucleotides: 7. The CDR3 protein is CACHWTGTYGYTF. The CDR3 bases are TGTGCCTGTCACTGGACAGGGACCTATGGCTACACCTTC. The complete variable domain, with remaining parts taken from reference TRBV30 and TRBJ1-2, reads SQTIHQWPATLVQPVGSPLSLECTVEGTSNPNLYWYRQAAGRGLQLLFYSVGIGQISSEVPQNLSASRPQDRQFILSSKKLLLSDSGFYLCACHWTGTYGYTFGSGTRLTVV.

The chain uses TRBV5-6 and TRBJ2-1; 9 positions agree with TRBD2. This CDR3 has 15 amino acids. Germline CDR1 and CDR2: SGHDT and YYEEEE. V lost 0 bases, J lost 4 bases, and 2 bases stayed unmatched. The chain's CDR3 is CASSLGTSDYNEQFF. The CDR3 DNA follows: TGTGCCAGCAGCTTGGGGACTAGCGATTACAATGAGCAGTTCTTC. The full variable domain, rest sourced from reference TRBV5-6 and TRBJ2-1, is DAGVTQSPTHLIKTRGQQVTLRCSPKSGHDTVSWYQQALGQGPQFIFQYYEEEERQRGNFPDRFSGHQFPNYSSELNVNALLLGDSALYLCASSLGTSDYNEQFFGPGTRLTVL.

This chain joins TRBV5-1 and TRBJ2-5, with 13 bases identical to TRBD2. There are 16 residues in the CDR3. Germline assignment: CDR1 SGHRS and CDR2 YFSETQ. Losses at the gene ends were 3 bases for V and 5 bases for J; bases not matched to a gene: 7. The CDR3 sequence: CASSSGTSGADETQYF. The CDR3 DNA sequence: TGCGCCAGCAGCTCCGGGACTAGCGGGGCCGATGAGACCCAGTACTTC.

This chain connects TRBV18 to TRBJ1-2; 7 nucleotides agree with TRBD1. Germline assignment: CDR1 KGHSH and CDR2 LQKENI. The junction had 6 bases not matched to a gene; V was cut back by 4 bases and J by 4 bases. This CDR3 is built from 14 residues. The CDR3 protein is CASSLGTGAYGYTF. CDR3 DNA sequence: TGTGCCAGCTCACTAGGCACAGGGGCCTATGGCTACACCTTC.

This chain links TRBV11-3 with TRBJ2-1; the D gene is possibly TRBD1 (5 bases). Trimming took 7 bases from V and 3 from J, leaving 16 bases between them. Germline V gives CDR1 SGHNT, CDR2 YENEEA. This CDR3 is built from 15 residues. The CDR3 region has the DNA TGTGCCAGCATATCTCCCGGACAAGGCTACAATGAGCAGTTCTTC. It is translated as CASISPGQGYNEQFF.

The chain has TRBV5-1 and TRBJ2-5; D is possibly TRBD1 (6 bases). Germline V CDR1 and CDR2: SGHRS, YFSETQ. V lost 0 bases and J lost 5, with 11 bases in between. The CDR3 runs to 14 residues. The CDR3 bases are TGCGCCAGCAGCTTGGCCGGGCAGGGGGAGACCCAGTACTTC. Its translation: CASSLAGQGETQYF.

The J gene is TRBJ2-1, the V gene TRBV19; tentatively, D is TRBD2 (6 bases). Trimming removed 7 bases from V and 6 bases from J, with 13 bases in between. Per germline, CDR1 LNHDA and CDR2 SQIVND (reference sequence). This CDR3 spans 13 amino acids. The CDR3 loop is CASTGRERNEQFF. In nucleotides, the CDR3 is TGTGCCAGTACGGGCCGGGAGCGCAATGAGCAGTTCTTC.

The chain is built from TRBV7-9 and TRBJ2-7; D unclear. This CDR3 has 14 residues. Trimming removed 5 bases at V and 1 base at J, with 12 bases between. From germline, CDR1 is SEHNR and CDR2 FQNEAQ (reference sequence). The CDR3 region has the DNA TGTGCCAGCAGCCCCAACGCAGTATCCTACGAGCAGTACTTC. This sequence encodes CASSPNAVSYEQYF.

The chain employs TRBV10-3 and TRBJ2-6, with D perhaps TRBD2 (6 bases). Germline V gene lookup returns CDR1 ENHRY and CDR2 SYGVKD. V was shortened by 2 bases and J by 1 base, with 6 bases between the two germline ends. The CDR3 is made up of 15 amino acids. CDR3 protein: CAISEGRSGANVLTF. The CDR3 DNA reads TGTGCCATCAGTGAGGGGAGGTCTGGGGCCAACGTCCTGACTTTC.

V is TRBV5-1 and J is TRBJ1-2; 10 nucleotides line up with TRBD1. The CDR3 is made up of 15 amino acids. V shed 4 bases and J 6 bases; nucleotides not matched to a gene: 9. Germline V gene sequence: CDR1 SGHRS, CDR2 YFSETQ. The CDR3 reads CASSRAAGTGDGYTF. In DNA, the CDR3 is TGCGCCAGCAGCCGAGCCGCCGGGACAGGGGATGGCTACACCTTC.

The chain couples TRBV21-1 to TRBJ1-4; TRBD1 is the table's D call, not checked against the DNA. TRBV21-1 is listed as a pseudogene. The CDR3 covers 17 residues. DNA of the CDR3: TGTGCCAGCAGCAAAAACGTGACTGCCGGGACAAATGAAAAACTGTTTTTT. This translates into CASSKNVTAGTNEKLFF.

This chain uses TRBV15 with TRBJ2-5, with 8 bases identical to TRBD2. CDR1 is LNHNV, CDR2 YYDKDF, per germline (reference sequence). J was trimmed by 5 bases and V by 0 bases; bases with no gene match: 5. This CDR3 spans 15 amino acids. CDR3 region: CATSRDKSGGETQYF. The CDR3 DNA is TGTGCCACCAGCAGAGATAAATCGGGGGGGGAGACCCAGTACTTC.